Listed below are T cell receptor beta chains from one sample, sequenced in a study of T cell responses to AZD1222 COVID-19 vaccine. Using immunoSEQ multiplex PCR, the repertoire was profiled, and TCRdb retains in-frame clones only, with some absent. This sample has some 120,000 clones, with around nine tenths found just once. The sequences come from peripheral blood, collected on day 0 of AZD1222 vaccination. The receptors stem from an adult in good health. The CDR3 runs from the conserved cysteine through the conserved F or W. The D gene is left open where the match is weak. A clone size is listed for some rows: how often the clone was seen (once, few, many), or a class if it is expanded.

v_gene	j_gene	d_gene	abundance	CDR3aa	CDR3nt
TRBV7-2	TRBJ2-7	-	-	CASSLNRADEQYF	TGTGCCAGCAGCTTAAACAGGGCGGACGAGCAGTACTTC
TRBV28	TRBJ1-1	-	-	CASRPLAGITEAFF	TGTGCCAGCAGACCCCTAGCGGGGATCACTGAAGCTTTCTTT
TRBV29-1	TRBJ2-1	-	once	CSVGGFGGPGRVEQFF	TGCAGCGTTGGCGGCTTTGGAGGGCCGGGGCGGGTTGAGCAGTTCTTC
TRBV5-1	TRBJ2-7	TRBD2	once	CASSPYPGLAGVEYEQYF	TGCGCCAGCAGCCCCTACCCGGGACTAGCGGGAGTTGAGTACGAGCAGTACTTC
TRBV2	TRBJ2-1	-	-	CASSEGWEEQFF	TGTGCCAGCAGTGAAGGCTGGGAGGAGCAGTTCTTC
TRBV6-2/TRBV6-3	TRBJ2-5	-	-	CASSRGRETQYF	TGTGCCAGCAGTCGGGGGCGAGAGACCCAGTACTTC
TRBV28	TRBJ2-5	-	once	CASSFAGWETQYF	TGTGCCAGCAGTTTCGCCGGGTGGGAGACCCAGTACTTC
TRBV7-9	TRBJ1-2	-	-	CASSEHRSNYGYTF	TGTGCCAGCAGCGAACACAGAAGTAACTATGGCTACACCTTC
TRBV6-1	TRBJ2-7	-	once	CASSEEGATPYEQYF	TGTGCCAGCAGTGAAGAGGGAGCGACCCCCTACGAGCAGTACTTC
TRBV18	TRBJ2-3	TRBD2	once	CASSPLAGITDTQYF	TGTGCCAGCTCACCACTAGCGGGTATAACAGATACGCAGTATTTT
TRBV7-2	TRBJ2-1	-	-	CASSSDSSYNEQFF	TGTGCCAGCAGCTCGGACTCTTCCTACAATGAGCAGTTCTTC
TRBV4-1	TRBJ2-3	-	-	CASSRGARASRTDTQYF	TGCGCCAGCAGCCGGGGGGCGAGGGCCTCTCGCACAGATACGCAGTATTTT
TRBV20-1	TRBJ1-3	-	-	CSASPGQSSGNTIYF	TGCAGTGCTAGTCCTGGCCAGAGCTCTGGAAACACCATATATTTT
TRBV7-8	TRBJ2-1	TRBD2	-	CASSLGSSGSQEQFF	TGTGCCAGCAGCTTAGGGAGTAGCGGGAGCCAAGAGCAGTTCTTC
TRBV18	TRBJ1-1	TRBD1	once	CASSPGQGGKNTEAFF	TGTGCCAGCTCACCGGGACAGGGAGGGAAAAACACTGAAGCTTTCTTT
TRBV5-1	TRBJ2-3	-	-	CASSLSPPGGADTQYF	TGCGCCAGCAGCTTATCCCCGCCTGGGGGAGCGGATACGCAGTATTTT
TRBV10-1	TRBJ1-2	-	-	CPQTRRLRRGYTF	TGCCCCCAAACCCGCAGGCTCCGAAGGGGCTACACCTTC
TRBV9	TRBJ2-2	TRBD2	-	CASSASGGSYTGELFF	TGTGCCAGCAGCGCTAGCGGCGGGAGTTACACCGGGGAGCTGTTTTTT
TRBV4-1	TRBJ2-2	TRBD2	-	CASSPTGTSGATGELFF	TGCGCCAGCAGCCCTACCGGGACTAGCGGGGCCACCGGGGAGCTGTTTTTT
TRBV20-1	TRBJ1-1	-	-	CSASNPNTEAFF	TGCAGTGCTAGTAATCCGAACACTGAAGCTTTCTTT
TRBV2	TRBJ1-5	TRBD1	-	CASSEDAGGGNQPQHF	TGTGCCAGCAGTGAAGATGCAGGGGGCGGCAATCAGCCCCAGCATTTT
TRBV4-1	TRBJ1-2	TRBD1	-	CASSQGPGQGWNYGYTF	TGCGCCAGCAGCCAAGGTCCCGGACAGGGCTGGAACTATGGCTACACCTTC
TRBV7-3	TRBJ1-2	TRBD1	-	CASSYDRGRYGYTF	TGTGCCAGCAGCTATGACAGGGGTCGCTATGGCTACACCTTC
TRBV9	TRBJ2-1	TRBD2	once	CASSLAGESYNEQFF	TGTGCCAGCAGCTTAGCGGGAGAATCCTACAATGAGCAGTTCTTC
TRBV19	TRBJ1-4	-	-	CASSIMAGNEKLFF	TGTGCCAGTAGTATAATGGCAGGGAATGAAAAACTGTTTTTT
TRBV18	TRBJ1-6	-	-	CASSPPVGENSPLHF	TGTGCCAGCTCACCACCAGTCGGGGAGAATTCACCCCTCCACTTT
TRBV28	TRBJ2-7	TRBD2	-	CASSLSGLGYEQYF	TGTGCCAGCAGTTTGTCGGGACTAGGCTACGAGCAGTACTTC
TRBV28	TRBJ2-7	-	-	CASSLSGETYEQYF	TGTGCCAGCAGTTTAAGTGGGGAAACCTACGAGCAGTACTTC
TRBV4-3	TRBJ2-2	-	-	CASSQALRGSGGELFF	TGCGCCAGCAGCCAAGCTTTACGAGGGTCCGGCGGGGAGCTGTTTTTT
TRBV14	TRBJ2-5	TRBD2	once	CASSPLAGSPRYQETQYF	TGTGCCAGCAGCCCTCTAGCGGGAAGCCCGCGGTACCAAGAGACCCAGTACTTC
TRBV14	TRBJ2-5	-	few	CASSQGKGRQETQYF	TGTGCCAGCAGCCAGGGAAAGGGCAGGCAAGAGACCCAGTACTTC
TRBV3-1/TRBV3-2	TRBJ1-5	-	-	CASSPGGKQPQHF	TGTGCCAGCAGCCCCGGTGGTAAGCAGCCCCAGCATTTT
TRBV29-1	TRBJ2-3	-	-	CSELSGTDTQYF	TGCAGCGAGTTGAGCGGCACAGATACGCAGTATTTT
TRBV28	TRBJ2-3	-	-	CASSLWEGTDTQYF	TGTGCCAGCAGTTTATGGGAGGGCACAGATACGCAGTATTTT
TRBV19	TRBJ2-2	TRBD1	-	CASSISGQGATGELFF	TGTGCCAGTAGTATTTCGGGACAGGGGGCAACCGGGGAGCTGTTTTTT
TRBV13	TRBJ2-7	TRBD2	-	CASSITGGYEQYF	TGTGCCAGCAGCATCACGGGGGGCTACGAGCAGTACTTC
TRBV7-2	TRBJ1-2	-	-	CASSLASGLRGYTF	TGTGCCAGCAGCTTAGCATCTGGGCTTCGTGGCTACACCTTC
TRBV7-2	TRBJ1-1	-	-	CASSLVGGATYTEAFF	TGTGCCAGCAGCTTAGTGGGAGGGGCCACGTACACTGAAGCTTTCTTT
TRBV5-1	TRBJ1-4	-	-	CASSLVGGTNEKLFF	TGCGCCAGCAGCTTGGTAGGCGGTACCAATGAAAAACTGTTTTTT
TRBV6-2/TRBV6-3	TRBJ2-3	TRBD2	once	CASSYSGGSGLTFDTQYF	TGTGCCAGCAGTTACTCCGGTGGCTCGGGACTAACGTTTGATACGCAGTATTTT
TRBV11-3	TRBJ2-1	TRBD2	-	CASSLGPGLADNEQFF	TGTGCCAGCAGCTTAGGCCCTGGACTAGCGGACAATGAGCAGTTCTTC
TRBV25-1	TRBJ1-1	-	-	CASSDRFYTEAFF	TGTGCCAGCAGCGACAGGTTCTACACTGAAGCTTTCTTT
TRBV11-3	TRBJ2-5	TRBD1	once	CASSPRTGPLETQYF	TGTGCCAGCAGCCCACGGACAGGCCCCCTTGAGACCCAGTACTTC
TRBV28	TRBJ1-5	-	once	CASRSGNQPQHF	TGTGCCAGCAGATCAGGCAATCAGCCCCAGCATTTT
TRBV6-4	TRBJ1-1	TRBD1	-	CASSGLRGGEAFF	TGTGCCAGCAGTGGCCTCAGGGGGGGAGAAGCTTTCTTT
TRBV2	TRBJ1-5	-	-	CASRTGFNQPQHF	TGTGCCAGCAGAACAGGGTTCAATCAGCCCCAGCATTTT
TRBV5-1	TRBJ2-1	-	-	CASSLTGTFNYNEQFF	TGCGCCAGCAGCTTAACCGGGACCTTCAACTACAATGAGCAGTTCTTC
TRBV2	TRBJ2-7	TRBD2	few	CASNRLAGGYEQYF	TGTGCCAGCAATCGACTAGCGGGAGGCTACGAGCAGTACTTC
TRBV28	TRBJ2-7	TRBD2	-	CASRQRESLYEQYF	TGTGCCAGCAGGCAGCGGGAGTCCCTTTACGAGCAGTACTTC
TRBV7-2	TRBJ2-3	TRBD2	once	CASTLETSGRTQYF	TGTGCCAGCACCTTAGAAACTAGCGGGAGAACGCAGTATTTT
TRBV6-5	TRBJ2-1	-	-	CASNAGLFYNEQFF	TGTGCCAGCAATGCGGGCTTATTCTACAATGAGCAGTTCTTC
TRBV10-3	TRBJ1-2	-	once	CAISDTPGAGGYTF	TGTGCCATCAGTGACACCCCAGGGGCTGGGGGCTACACCTTC
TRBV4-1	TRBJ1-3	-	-	CASSQEASEGGNTIYF	TGCGCCAGCAGCCAAGAGGCGTCAGAGGGAGGAAACACCATATATTTT